The TCR beta chain described here comes from a study of T cell responses to AZD1222 COVID-19 vaccine. The study's findings and limits: Most donors were white British, females outnumbered males, and clonal diversity was possibly underestimated.

Remarks on this clone: Antigen specificity is unknown.

TCRdb keeps only in-frame clones here, not all; method: immunoSEQ multiplex PCR. The table lists roughly 120,000 clones, approximately 84% of them singletons. The CDR3 sequence is 16 residues long. CDR1 and CDR2 from the germline V gene are MNHEY and SMNVEV (reference sequence). Trimming shortened V by 3 bases and J by 0 bases, and 12 bases separated the two germline ends. This receptor was identified in an adult in good health. This chain links TRBV27 with TRBJ2-1; no definite D call. Sequencing used peripheral blood, obtained on day 0 of AZD1222 vaccination. CDR3 bases: TGTGCCAGCAGTTTCCAGGCGACTCACTCCTACAATGAGCAGTTCTTC. Translation: CASSFQATHSYNEQFF.